The entry below gives a single T cell receptor beta chain sequence along with its context. This entry is derived from a study of blood T cell repertoires in COVID-19. The germline V gene has CDR1 LGHNA and CDR2 YNFKEQ. V dropped 1 base and J dropped 7 bases, with 22 bases sitting between them. The CDR3 is 17 residues long. Self-reported history from a screening survey and questionnaire set each donor's cohort. Method: immunoSEQ multiplex PCR; TCRdb's copy keeps in-frame clones and lacks some. The repertoire holds about 220,000 clones, with around 82% as singletons. J is TRBJ2-5 and V is TRBV4-2, with a tentative D call TRBD1 (5 bases). The source of this sequence is a woman in her fifties or sixties who had been exposed to COVID-19. Sequencing used PBMCs or T cells enriched from blood (not recorded which). This CDR3 is CASSQGPTVFSEGTQYF. In DNA, the CDR3 is TGTGCCAGCAGCCAAGGCCCGACAGTTTTTTCGGAAGGGACCCAGTACTTC.